This entry lists 32 T cell receptor beta chains sequenced from one sample in a study of T cell responses to AZD1222 COVID-19 vaccine. Using immunoSEQ multiplex PCR, the repertoire was profiled, and TCRdb retains in-frame clones only, with some absent. The top ten hold over 7.5% of the sample, which has roughly 29,000 clones, nearly 95% seen once. Sequencing was performed on peripheral blood, taken on day 0 of AZD1222 vaccination. Receptor source: an adult in good health.

The chain combines TRBV18 with TRBJ1-2; D ambiguous. V lost 2 bases to trimming and J lost 2 bases, with 18 bases between them. Looked up from germline, CDR1 is KGHSH and CDR2 is LQKENI. This CDR3 has 17 residues. The CDR3 region is CASSPSAEPPTNYGYTF. For the CDR3, the DNA is TGTGCCAGCTCACCATCTGCAGAACCCCCTACGAACTATGGCTACACCTTC. Combining the CDR3 with reference TRBV18 and TRBJ1-2 gives the whole variable domain NAGVMQNPRHLVRRRGQEARLRCSPMKGHSHVYWYRQLPEEGLKFMVYLQKENIIDESGMPKERFSAEFPKEGPSILRIQQVVRGDSAAYFCASSPSAEPPTNYGYTFGSGTRLTVV.

This clone appeared once. The chain couples TRBV11-1 to TRBJ2-1, with D maybe TRBD2 (6 bases). The CDR3 covers 13 residues. Trimming left V 3 bases short and J 8 bases short, with 11 bases between. Germline loops: CDR1 SGHAT, CDR2 FQDESV (reference sequence). The CDR3, as DNA: TGTGCCAGCAGCTTGACTAGTATGGATGAGCAGTTCTTC. It codes for CASSLTSMDEQFF.

The V gene is TRBV19, the J gene TRBJ1-5; weak D call: TRBD1 (6 bases). The germline gives CDR1 LNHDA, CDR2 SQIVND (reference sequence). Trimming stripped 9 bases from V and 5 bases from J, with 14 bases between. This CDR3 has 13 amino acids. The CDR3 sequence: CASARQADQPQHF. Here the CDR3 DNA reads TGTGCCAGCGCTCGACAGGCAGATCAGCCCCAGCATTTT.

CDR3 in amino acids: CASSYKGQSYEQYF. DNA of the CDR3: TGTGCCAGCAGTTACAAGGGACAGTCCTACGAGCAGTACTTC. The V call is TRBV6-5, the J call TRBJ2-7; 7 bases fit TRBD1. The CDR3 extends over 14 amino acids. Trimming took 2 bases from V and 1 from J; bases not matched to a gene: 2. The germline gives CDR1 MNHEY, CDR2 SVGAGI.

This chain links TRBV27 with TRBJ1-1, with TRBD1 identical over 7 bases. The CDR3 is 13 residues long. With V trimmed by 7 bases and J by 3 bases, 5 bases remained unmatched. CDR1 and CDR2 (germline): MNHEY, SMNVEV (reference sequence). CDR3 in amino acids: CASTRQGYTEAFF. Here the CDR3 DNA reads TGTGCCAGCACGAGACAGGGATACACTGAAGCTTTCTTT.

V is TRBV4-1 and J is TRBJ2-5; the D gene is possibly TRBD1 (6 bases). V lost 2 bases to trimming and J lost 5 bases, with 12 bases between them. Germline V gene lookup returns CDR1 MGHRA and CDR2 YSYEKL. This CDR3 is built from 14 residues. The CDR3 DNA is TGCGCCAGCAGCCAACATGGCCAGGGGGAGACCCAGTACTTC. Encoded protein: CASSQHGQGETQYF.

This sequence joins TRBV3-1 (or the pseudogene TRBV3-2) and TRBJ1-1, with 8 bases aligning to TRBD1. CDR3 size: 17 residues. Germline CDR1 and CDR2: LGHDT and YNNKEL (reference sequence). Unmatched junction bases numbered 11, after V lost 4 bases and J lost 1 base. CDR3 amino acids: CASSPRQGRSENTEAFF. The CDR3 nucleotides are TGTGCCAGCAGCCCCCGACAGGGGAGAAGTGAGAACACTGAAGCTTTCTTT.

The genes are TRBV7-9 and TRBJ2-3, with TRBD1 matching over 9 bases. V gave up 4 bases and J gave up 3 bases; unmatched junction bases: 8. The CDR3 has 16 residues. Germline-derived CDR1 and CDR2 are SEHNR and FQNEAQ (reference sequence). DNA of the CDR3: TGTGCCAGCAGCTCAAACGGACAGGGGCGGACAGATACGCAGTATTTT. Its translation: CASSSNGQGRTDTQYF.

This chain connects TRBV19 to TRBJ2-7, with a tentative D call TRBD1 (6 bases). The germline gives CDR1 LNHDA, CDR2 SQIVND (reference sequence). The CDR3 totals 15 residues. V was shortened by 5 bases and J by 3 bases, with 17 bases between the two germline ends. The CDR3 region is CASSLRTAWGYEQYF. The CDR3 DNA sequence: TGTGCCAGTAGTCTTCGGACAGCTTGGGGCTACGAGCAGTACTTC.

V gene TRBV10-3 combines with J gene TRBJ2-2, with D unclear. The CDR3 covers 14 residues. V was pared by 6 bases and J by 3 bases, with 11 bases between. Germline CDR1 reads ENHRY; CDR2 reads SYGVKD. The CDR3 nucleotides read TGTGCCATCAGCGCGACTTCCCACACCGGGGAGCTGTTTTTT. Encoded protein: CAISATSHTGELFF.

The chain carries TRBV6-5 and TRBJ1-5; D is uncertain. Germline V CDR1 and CDR2: MNHEY, SVGAGI. With 7 bases removed from V and 4 bases from J, the gap between germline ends came to 8 bases. This CDR3 is built from 12 residues. The CDR3, as DNA: TGTGCCAGCAACATAATTAATCAGCCCCAGCATTTT. Translated: CASNIINQPQHF.

V and J are TRBV20-1 and TRBJ1-5; TRBD1 agrees at 8 bases. The CDR3 extends over 15 amino acids. J lost 7 bases, V lost 3 bases, and 11 bases had no gene match. Germline CDR1 DFQATT, CDR2 SNEGSKA (reference sequence). DNA of the CDR3: TGCAGTGCTAGTCTTGGGACAGGAAAGGGGCAGCCCCAGCATTTT. It yields the protein CSASLGTGKGQPQHF.

The V and J genes are TRBV7-6 and TRBJ1-6, with 7 bases aligning to TRBD1. The CDR3 covers 15 residues. Germline V lookup: CDR1 SGHVS, CDR2 FNYEAQ. V was clipped by 5 bases and J by 7 bases; unmatched bases: 8. The CDR3 DNA reads as TGTGCCAGCAGCAGCCGACAGGGAATGAATTCACCCCTCCACTTT. Protein sequence: CASSSRQGMNSPLHF.

The V call is TRBV6-4, the J call TRBJ2-3, with TRBD1 matching 8 bases. Germline CDR1 and CDR2: MRHNA and SNTAGT. Trimming cost V 3 bases and J 0 bases; bases outside gene matches: 2. The length of the CDR3 is 15 residues. CDR3 in DNA: TGTGCCAGCAGTGAACAGGGGGGTAGCACAGATACGCAGTATTTT. Translation gives CASSEQGGSTDTQYF.

The chain combines TRBV19 with TRBJ1-3; D unresolved. CDR1 is LNHDA and CDR2 is SQIVND in the germline V gene (reference sequence). Trimming pared 10 bases from V and 2 bases from J, leaving 12 bases between. The CDR3 totals 13 residues. CDR3 loop: CATWTPTGNTIYF. CDR3 in DNA: TGTGCCACCTGGACCCCCACTGGAAACACCATATATTTT.

The chain links TRBV18 to TRBJ2-2, with D unresolved. This CDR3 is built from 17 residues. Trimming pared 4 bases from V and 1 base from J, leaving 16 bases between. Germline assignment: CDR1 KGHSH and CDR2 LQKENI. CDR3 in DNA: TGTGCCAGCTCACGAGGAATGACGCCATGGAACACCGGGGAGCTGTTTTTT. It specifies CASSRGMTPWNTGELFF.

V usage is TRBV25-1 and J usage is TRBJ2-7; 9 positions agree with TRBD1. The junction had 6 bases not matched to a gene; V was cut back by 6 bases and J by 3 bases. The CDR3 is 14 amino acids. Germline values: CDR1 MGHDK, CDR2 SYGVNS. CDR3: CASRPDRGSYEQYF. Here the CDR3 DNA reads TGTGCCAGCAGACCGGACAGGGGAAGCTACGAGCAGTACTTC.

V usage is TRBV30 and J usage is TRBJ2-7; D is uncertain. The CDR3 contains 11 residues. Trimming removed 1 base from V and 4 bases from J, with 5 bases in between. Per the germline V gene, CDR1 is GTSNPN and CDR2 is SVGIG (reference sequence). This CDR3 reads CAWSEKYEQYF. The CDR3 region has the DNA TGTGCCTGGAGTGAAAAGTACGAGCAGTACTTC.

The chain recombines TRBV18 with TRBJ1-2, with D uncertain. The V end was cut by 2 bases, the J end by 8 bases, with 12 bases between. Germline V gives CDR1 KGHSH, CDR2 LQKENI. This CDR3 has 13 residues. The CDR3 DNA sequence: TGTGCCAGCTCACCAGAGGGATTAGGAGGCTACACCTTC. This gives the protein CASSPEGLGGYTF.

The chain combines TRBV7-9 with TRBJ2-2, with 7 bases matching TRBD1. Germline V CDR1 and CDR2: SEHNR, FQNEAQ (reference sequence). V lost 5 bases, J lost 7 bases, and 7 bases stayed unmatched. The CDR3 is 14 residues long. The CDR3 bases are TGTGCCAGCAGCCAACAGGGGTCCGTCGGGGAGCTGTTTTTT. Its translation is CASSQQGSVGELFF. The full variable domain, in which reference TRBV7-9 and TRBJ2-2 provide the parts outside the CDR3, is DTGVSQNPRHKITKRGQNVTFRCDPISEHNRLYWYRQTLGQGPEFLTYFQNEAQLEKSRLLSDRFSAERPKGSFSTLEIQRTEQGDSAMYLCASSQQGSVGELFFGEGSRLTVL.

Written as DNA, the CDR3 is TGTGCCAGCAGTTACGGGGACAGGGGGCAGGGCTACACCTTC. Protein product: CASSYGDRGQGYTF. The V gene is TRBV6-5, the J gene TRBJ1-2; the match to TRBD1 covers 12 bases. This CDR3 comprises 14 residues. J was trimmed by 8 bases and V by 2 bases; bases with no gene match: 3. CDR1 MNHEY and CDR2 SVGAGI come from the germline V gene.

The chain recombines TRBV6-5 with TRBJ2-1; TRBD1 matches 8 bases. The CDR3 length is 15 residues. Germline V CDR1 and CDR2: MNHEY, SVGAGI. V gave up 6 bases and J gave up 4 bases; unmatched junction bases: 8. The CDR3 nucleotides read TGTGCCAGCAGCTCGACAGGGGCGATTTACAATGAGCAGTTCTTC. Protein product: CASSSTGAIYNEQFF.

The chain employs TRBV2 and TRBJ1-1, with D perhaps matching TRBD1 (5 bases). The ends were cut back, 0 bases at V and 0 bases at J, with 8 bases in the middle. Per the germline V gene, CDR1 is SNHLY and CDR2 is FYNNEI. The length of the CDR3 is 15 residues. CDR3 in amino acids: CASSEAGRLNTEAFF. The CDR3 DNA reads TGTGCCAGCAGTGAAGCGGGACGATTGAACACTGAAGCTTTCTTT.

This chain links TRBV19 with TRBJ1-2, with a possible D match to TRBD1 (5 bases). Trimming removed 2 bases from V and 5 bases from J, with 9 bases in between. Germline values: CDR1 LNHDA, CDR2 SQIVND (reference sequence). This CDR3 region has 13 residues. The CDR3 bases are TGTGCCAGTAGTATACCGGGGCGGTATGGCTACACCTTC. It translates to CASSIPGRYGYTF. The variable domain in full, with the rest retrieved from reference TRBV19 and TRBJ1-2, is DGGITQSPKYLFRKEGQNVTLSCEQNLNHDAMYWYRQDPGQGLRLIYYSQIVNDFQKGDIAEGYSVSREKKESFPLTVTSAQKNPTAFYLCASSIPGRYGYTFGSGTRLTVV.

The rearrangement joins TRBV4-1 to TRBJ1-2; 9 bases are shared with TRBD1. The CDR3 has 14 amino acids. Germline V gives CDR1 MGHRA, CDR2 YSYEKL. The trim removed 1 base at V and 4 bases at J, leaving 1 base unmatched. CDR3 nucleotide sequence: TGCGCCAGCAGCCAAGGGGACAGGGCCTATGGCTACACCTTC. Translation: CASSQGDRAYGYTF.

Points on this clone: The junction shows a germline mismatch at one end, possibly a read error. V usage is TRBV5-1 and J usage is TRBJ2-1; D is ambiguous. This CDR3 comprises 12 residues. Germline values: CDR1 SGHRS, CDR2 YFSETQ. DNA for the CDR3: TGCGCCAGCAGCTTCGAGGCGGCCGTCCAGATCTTC. Amino acids: CASSFEAAVQIF.

The genes are TRBV5-5 and TRBJ2-2; possible D gene TRBD2, 6 bases. CDR3 size: 14 residues. Germline V lookup: CDR1 SGHKS, CDR2 YYEKEE (reference sequence). With 4 bases removed from V and 4 bases from J, the gap between germline ends came to 11 bases. The CDR3 coding sequence is TGTGCCAGCAGCCCGGGACTCTCCACCGGGGAGCTGTTTTTT. This gives the protein CASSPGLSTGELFF.

J is TRBJ2-3 and V is TRBV9; no definite D call. The CDR3 has 11 residues. Germline V gene data show CDR1 as SGDLS and CDR2 as YYNGEE. V dropped 3 bases and J dropped 4 bases, with 3 bases sitting between them. CDR3 in DNA: TGTGCCAGCAGCGGGGCAGATACGCAGTATTTT. Translating gives CASSGADTQYF.

V gene TRBV3-1 (or the pseudogene TRBV3-2) combines with J gene TRBJ2-1; TRBD2 aligns across 11 bases. The CDR3 sequence is 15 residues long. After removal of 2 bases from V and 7 bases from J, the junction contained 4 bases not matched to a gene. The germline gives CDR1 LGHDT, CDR2 YNNKEL (reference sequence). CDR3 region: CASSQRLAGTNEQFF. The CDR3 coding sequence is TGTGCCAGCAGCCAACGACTAGCGGGAACGAATGAGCAGTTCTTC.

This clone was counted a few times. V is TRBV4-1 and J is TRBJ1-2, with D possibly matching TRBD1 (6 bases). Germline loops: CDR1 MGHRA, CDR2 YSYEKL. The CDR3 totals 14 residues. Trimming shortened V by 1 base and J by 8 bases, and 14 bases separated the two germline ends. CDR3 in DNA: TGCGCCAGCAGCCAAGGCATGGGGGCTAGGGGCTACACCTTC. Translation: CASSQGMGARGYTF.

Only one count was recorded for this clone. The chain employs TRBV3-1 (or the pseudogene TRBV3-2) and TRBJ1-1; D ambiguous. The CDR3 covers 13 residues. Between the trimmed V and J ends, which lost 8 bases and 3 bases, there was a span of 13 bases. Germline loops: CDR1 LGHDT, CDR2 YNNKEL (reference sequence). The CDR3 region is CASSDKVDTEAFF. The CDR3 nucleotides read TGTGCCAGCTCTGACAAGGTGGACACTGAAGCTTTCTTT.

The rearrangement uses TRBV7-2 and TRBJ2-7, with no clear D. Germline V gene sequence: CDR1 SGHTA, CDR2 FQGNSA. The CDR3 contains 12 residues. V was shortened by 3 bases and J by 0 bases, with 3 bases between the two germline ends. The CDR3, as DNA: TGTGCCAGCAGCTTGAACTCCTACGAGCAGTACTTC. Its protein product is CASSLNSYEQYF.